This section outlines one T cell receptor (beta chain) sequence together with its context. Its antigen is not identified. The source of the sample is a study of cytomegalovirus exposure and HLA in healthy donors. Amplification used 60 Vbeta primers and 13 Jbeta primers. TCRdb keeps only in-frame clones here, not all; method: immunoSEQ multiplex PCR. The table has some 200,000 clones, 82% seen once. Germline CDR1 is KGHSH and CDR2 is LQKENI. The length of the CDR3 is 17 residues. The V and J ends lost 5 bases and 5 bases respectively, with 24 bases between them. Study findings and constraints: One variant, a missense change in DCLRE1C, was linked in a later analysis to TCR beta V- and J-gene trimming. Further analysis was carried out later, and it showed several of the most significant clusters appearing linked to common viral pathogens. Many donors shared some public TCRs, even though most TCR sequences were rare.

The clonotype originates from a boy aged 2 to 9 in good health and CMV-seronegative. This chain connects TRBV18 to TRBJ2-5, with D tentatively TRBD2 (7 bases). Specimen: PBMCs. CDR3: CASSSLRRGARGETQYF. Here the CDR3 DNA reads TGTGCCAGCTCATCATTACGACGGGGGGCGCGGGGGGAGACCCAGTACTTC.